The next 20 T cell receptor beta chains were all read from a single sample in a study of cytomegalovirus exposure and HLA in healthy donors (dated by TCRdb to about 2017). The protocol used for the library was the immunoSEQ multiplex PCR assay. A mixture of 60 forward primers for TCR Vbeta segments and 13 reverse primers for TCR Jbeta segments was used in the multiplex PCR. TCRdb re-hosts the immuneACCESS table, in-frame sequences only. Its copies lack some clones; in the studies checked, an unresolved V gene accounts for under half of them, and the cause for the rest is not known. In all, the sample holds about 140,000 clones, and 75% of those were seen once. The biggest ten clones account for about 10% of the sample. Sequencing used PBMCs. These receptor sequences come from a man in his late teens or twenties in good health and CMV-seropositive.

The CDR3 reads CASSFEGYNEQFF. CDR3 DNA sequence: TGTGCCAGCAGTTTTGAGGGATACAATGAGCAGTTCTTC. The chain couples TRBV28 to TRBJ2-1, with D possibly matching TRBD2 (5 bases). The CDR3 has 13 amino acids. Germline CDR1 and CDR2: MDHEN and SYDVKM. Between the trimmed V and J ends, which lost 3 bases and 4 bases, there was a span of 7 bases.

The J gene is TRBJ1-1, the V gene TRBV6-1, with TRBD1 matching over 7 bases. This CDR3 region has 14 residues. The V and J ends lost 6 bases and 0 bases, in that order; junction bases with no gene match: 4. Germline V gene data show CDR1 as MNHNS and CDR2 as SASEGT. CDR3 loop: CASSRGIMNTEAFF. CDR3 nucleotide sequence: TGTGCCAGCAGCAGGGGGATCATGAACACTGAAGCTTTCTTT.

This chain connects TRBV2 to TRBJ2-1, with 8 bases that match TRBD1. The V gene's germline CDR1 is SNHLY and CDR2 FYNNEI. The CDR3 spans 14 residues. The J segment lost 9 bases and the V segment lost 5 bases, leaving 9 bases of the junction unmatched. The CDR3 coding sequence is TGTGCCAGCAGTCCGGACAGGGTGCTAGCTGAGCAGTTCTTC. Translation gives CASSPDRVLAEQFF.

The chain couples TRBV7-2 to TRBJ2-3; 8 positions agree with TRBD2. The CDR3 length is 14 residues. The junction had 9 bases not matched to a gene; V was cut back by 2 bases and J by 11 bases. Germline values: CDR1 SGHTA, CDR2 FQGNSA. This CDR3 reads CASSLYRAGEEQYF. In DNA, the CDR3 is TGTGCCAGCAGCTTATATCGAGCGGGAGAGGAGCAGTATTTT.

The V gene is TRBV5-8, the J gene TRBJ2-7; 8 bases line up with TRBD2. In germline, CDR1 is SGHTS, CDR2 YDEGEE. V lost 0 bases to trimming and J lost 4 bases; unmatched junction nucleotides: 12. The CDR3 is 17 residues long. Here the CDR3 reads CASSLAGRVPLTYEQYF. The CDR3 DNA follows: TGTGCCAGCAGCTTGGCCGGGAGGGTACCCCTAACATACGAGCAGTACTTC.

The J gene is TRBJ2-7, the V gene TRBV5-4; 10 bases are a match to TRBD2. The CDR3 consists of 15 residues. The V segment lost 1 base and the J segment 4 bases; nucleotides outside the gene matches: 5. The germline V gene has CDR1 SGHNT and CDR2 YYREEE (reference sequence). CDR3 nucleotide sequence: TGTGCCAGCAGCTTGTTTCCTAGCGGGAGTTACGAGCAGTACTTC. Its protein is CASSLFPSGSYEQYF. Variable domain in full (rest from reference TRBV5-4 and TRBJ2-7): ETGVTQSPTHLIKTRGQQVTLRCSSQSGHNTVSWYQQALGQGPQFIFQYYREEENGRGNFPPRFSGLQFPNYSSELNVNALELDDSALYLCASSLFPSGSYEQYFGPGTRLTVT.

V and J are TRBV11-3 and TRBJ2-1, with 8 positions matching TRBD2. V lost 5 bases and J lost 5; bases outside the gene matches: 8. This CDR3 is built from 15 residues. Germline CDR1 is SGHNT and CDR2 is YENEEA. The CDR3 DNA follows: TGTGCCAGCAGCGTTCTTGGCGGGGGGAACAATGAGCAGTTCTTC. Translated, it gives CASSVLGGGNNEQFF.

The chain links TRBV10-3 to TRBJ2-2; TRBD2 aligns across 14 bases. With 1 base clipped from V and 8 bases from J, the junction kept 9 bases outside the gene matches. The V gene's germline CDR1 is ENHRY and CDR2 SYGVKD. The CDR3 covers 18 residues. CDR3 DNA: TGTGCCATCAGTGAGTTACCGACTAGCGGGAGGGCCGCTGGGGAGCTGTTTTTT. Protein sequence: CAISELPTSGRAAGELFF.

V is TRBV7-9 and J is TRBJ1-3; D may be TRBD1 (6 bases). The CDR3 totals 16 residues. Germline CDR1 is SEHNR and CDR2 is FQNEAQ (reference sequence). V was trimmed by 3 bases and J by 0 bases, leaving 12 bases between them. The CDR3 region is CASSLDSLYSGNTIYF. The DNA for the CDR3 is TGTGCCAGCAGCTTGGACAGCTTGTACTCTGGAAACACCATATATTTT.

For this clone: Mismatch with germline at one junction end may stem from a read error. This same CDR3 is encoded by further DNA sequences in the sample. The rearrangement links TRBV11-2 to TRBJ2-3; 10 bases align to TRBD2. The CDR3 sequence is 17 residues long. Germline V gives CDR1 SGHAT, CDR2 FQNNGV. CDR3 sequence: CASSVRLTSGSTDTQYF. The CDR3 DNA reads as TGCGCCAGCAGCGTCCGCTTGACTAGCGGGAGCACAGATACGCAGTATTTT.

The chain is built from TRBV5-1 and TRBJ2-1; no firm D call. The V gene's germline CDR1 is SGHRS and CDR2 YFSETQ. Between the trimmed V and J ends, which lost 1 base and 7 bases, there was a span of 9 bases. The CDR3 extends over 13 amino acids. The CDR3 spells CASSLRLANEQFF. The CDR3 coding sequence is TGCGCCAGCAGCTTGAGACTTGCTAATGAGCAGTTCTTC.

The chain joins TRBV10-3 to TRBJ2-1, with D perhaps matching TRBD1 (6 bases). This CDR3 has 13 amino acids. CDR1 and CDR2 (germline): ENHRY, SYGVKD. V shed 5 bases and J shed 10 bases, with 15 bases lying between them. The CDR3 region is CAISMDGTLEQFF. The CDR3 nucleotides read TGTGCCATCAGTATGGACGGGACATTGGAGCAGTTCTTC.

The chain uses TRBV5-1 and TRBJ2-7; perhaps TRBD1 as D (6 bases). This CDR3 contains 14 residues. The germline V gene has CDR1 SGHRS and CDR2 YFSETQ. The V end lost 3 bases, the J end lost 3 bases, and 13 bases lay between the germline ends. The CDR3 DNA reads TGCGCCAGCAGCTCGACAGGTATTGGCTACGAGCAGTACTTC. This gives the protein CASSSTGIGYEQYF.

This clone appeared a single time. This sequence joins TRBV7-2 and TRBJ1-2; unclear D gene. The CDR3 has 14 residues. V lost 4 bases and J lost 2, with 11 bases in between. Germline V gives CDR1 SGHTA, CDR2 FQGNSA. CDR3 bases: TGTGCCAGCAGCTATTATGCGGGGAACTATGGCTACACCTTC. It encodes CASSYYAGNYGYTF.

This chain joins TRBV12-1 and TRBJ1-1. TRBV12-1 counts as a pseudogene. This CDR3 spans 16 amino acids. The CDR3 bases are TGTGCCAGCAGCTTTCCGGGGAGGGACATGAACACTGAAGCTTTCTTT. Translated, it gives CASSFPGRDMNTEAFF.

The J gene is TRBJ2-5, the V gene TRBV15, with D possibly being TRBD2 (6 bases). CDR3 size: 15 residues. Germline V CDR1 and CDR2: LNHNV, YYDKDF (reference sequence). Deletions cut 5 bases from V and 3 bases from J, with 16 bases between. The CDR3 sequence is CATSSNPWGEETQYF. The DNA for the CDR3 is TGTGCCACCAGCTCAAACCCTTGGGGGGAAGAGACCCAGTACTTC. Based on the CDR3 plus reference TRBV15 and TRBJ2-5, the full variable domain is DAMVIQNPRYQVTQFGKPVTLSCSQTLNHNVMYWYQQKSSQAPKLLFHYYDKDFNNEADTPDNFQSRRPNTSFCFLDIRSPGLGDTAMYLCATSSNPWGEETQYFGPGTRLLVL.

The rearrangement links TRBV12-5 to TRBJ2-3; D ambiguous. Per the germline V gene, CDR1 is LGHNT and CDR2 is FRNRAP. Trimming removed 4 bases from V and 5 bases from J, with 10 bases in between. CDR3 length: 13 amino acids. The CDR3 sequence is CASGSPYVDTQYF. In DNA, the CDR3 is TGTGCTAGTGGTTCTCCCTACGTAGATACGCAGTATTTT.

The chain carries TRBV6-6 and TRBJ1-1; no clear D. Germline V lookup: CDR1 MNHNY, CDR2 SVGAGI (reference sequence). This CDR3 comprises 14 residues. V was pared by 0 bases and J by 0 bases, with 5 bases between. The CDR3 region is CASSYSTVNTEAFF. The CDR3 coding sequence is TGTGCCAGCAGTTACTCCACGGTGAACACTGAAGCTTTCTTT.

The V and J genes are TRBV28 and TRBJ2-3, with TRBD2 matching 10 bases. Unmatched junction bases numbered 13, after V lost 5 bases and J lost 2 bases. CDR1 is MDHEN and CDR2 is SYDVKM in the germline V gene. The CDR3 totals 18 residues. The CDR3 spells CASSPFKRTSGYTDTQYF. CDR3 bases: TGTGCCAGCAGTCCTTTCAAAAGGACTAGCGGATACACAGATACGCAGTATTTT.

This chain links TRBV28 with TRBJ1-5; 7 bases agree with TRBD1. V lost 3 bases, J lost 9 bases, and 5 bases stayed unmatched. Germline V gene lookup returns CDR1 MDHEN and CDR2 SYDVKM. This CDR3 contains 13 residues. The CDR3 coding sequence is TGTGCCAGCAGTTTGTCGAACAGGGGGCCCCAGCATTTT. As protein: CASSLSNRGPQHF. The complete variable domain, with remaining parts taken from reference TRBV28 and TRBJ1-5, reads DVKVTQSSRYLVKRTGEKVFLECVQDMDHENMFWYRQDPGLGLRLIYFSYDVKMKEKGDIPEGYSVSREKKERFSLILESASTNQTSMYLCASSLSNRGPQHFGDGTRLSIL.